This TCR beta chain was observed in a study of CD8+ T cells in alopecia areata. Study-level information: Treated patients were given 5 to 10 mg oral tofacitinib twice daily.

It was cDNA, reverse transcribed from extracted RNA, that served as the sequencing template. Using immunoSEQ multiplex PCR, the repertoire was profiled, and TCRdb retains in-frame clones only, with some absent. The data show about 120,000 clones, 35% to 40% seen once. This clone came up many times. This CDR3 contains 18 residues. V lost 1 base and J lost 0, with 16 bases in between. CDR1 is SGHDN, CDR2 FVKESK, per germline. The sequence was collected from a human donor with alopecia areata. The chain has TRBV14 and TRBJ2-1, with D uncertain. Specimen: CD4+ T cells sorted from blood. CDR3 coding DNA: TGTGCCAGCAGCCAAGGAGGCGCGCGGTCCCGCTCCTACAATGAGCAGTTCTTC. Protein sequence: CASSQGGARSRSYNEQFF.